The 26 T cell receptor beta chains below all came from one sample that was sequenced in a study of cytomegalovirus exposure and HLA in healthy donors. Primers for the PCR totalled 60 Vbeta and 13 Jbeta. Libraries were prepared by immunoSEQ multiplex PCR; TCRdb keeps only in-frame clonotypes and omits some of them. There are roughly 180,000 clones in the sample; approximately 83% occur only once, and about 9.3% lies in the top ten. The sequenced sample was PBMCs. These receptors were collected from a man aged 18 to 29 in good health and CMV-seropositive.

The chain couples TRBV19 to TRBJ2-5, with 7 bases that match TRBD1. Germline CDR1 is LNHDA and CDR2 is SQIVND (reference sequence). The trim removed 4 bases at V and 4 bases at J, leaving 9 bases unmatched. This CDR3 is built from 15 residues. The CDR3 DNA is TGTGCCAGTAGTACCTCCTGGACAGGAATAGAGACCCAGTACTTC. Amino acid sequence: CASSTSWTGIETQYF. Full variable domain (remainder filled in from reference TRBV19 and TRBJ2-5): DGGITQSPKYLFRKEGQNVTLSCEQNLNHDAMYWYRQDPGQGLRLIYYSQIVNDFQKGDIAEGYSVSREKKESFPLTVTSAQKNPTAFYLCASSTSWTGIETQYFGPGTRLLVL.

CDR3 residues: CASSLLTSGHAQYF. The CDR3 DNA is TGTGCCAGCAGCCTACTAACCTCGGGACACGCACAGTACTTC. The chain has TRBV7-2 and TRBJ2-7; possibly TRBD1 for D (6 bases). Germline V gene sequence: CDR1 SGHTA, CDR2 FQGNSA. The V and J ends lost 5 bases and 10 bases respectively, with 21 bases between them. This CDR3 is 14 amino acids long.

The J gene is TRBJ2-1, the V gene TRBV4-3; 7 positions agree with TRBD2. Germline V gene data show CDR1 as LGHNA and CDR2 as YSLEER. The CDR3 has 15 residues. V lost 4 bases, J lost 5 bases, and 8 bases stayed unmatched. The CDR3 loop is CASSPSGLGNNEQFF. The CDR3 bases are TGCGCCAGCAGCCCCTCAGGACTAGGAAACAATGAGCAGTTCTTC.

This clone was detected once. J is TRBJ2-1 and V is TRBV7-9; 7 bases map to TRBD2. CDR1 SEHNR and CDR2 FQNEAQ come from the germline V gene (reference sequence). This CDR3 has 16 residues. V was clipped by 2 bases and J by 5 bases; unmatched bases: 9. The chain's CDR3 is CASSLFPSAGDNEQFF. DNA for the CDR3: TGTGCCAGCAGCTTATTCCCGAGCGCGGGAGACAATGAGCAGTTCTTC.

This chain uses TRBV2 with TRBJ2-1, with 9 bases aligning to TRBD1. Trimming at V came to 6 bases and at J to 4 bases, leaving 7 bases not matched to a gene. Germline assignment: CDR1 SNHLY and CDR2 FYNNEI. The CDR3 sequence is 15 residues long. CDR3 coding DNA: TGTGCCAGCAGCCCCGGGACAGGGCAATACAATGAGCAGTTCTTC. Protein sequence: CASSPGTGQYNEQFF.

The chain links TRBV5-5 to TRBJ2-5, with D maybe TRBD1 (6 bases). The CDR3 extends over 13 amino acids. Germline CDR1 SGHKS, CDR2 YYEKEE (reference sequence). V was pared by 2 bases and J by 4 bases, with 9 bases between. The CDR3 nucleotides are TGTGCCAGCAGCTTACAGGGTGGAGAGACCCAGTACTTC. Its protein is CASSLQGGETQYF.

V is TRBV7-9 and J is TRBJ1-2, with 8 bases matching TRBD1. The germline V gene encodes CDR1 SEHNR and CDR2 FQNEAQ (reference sequence). Losses at the gene ends were 5 bases for V and 7 bases for J; bases not matched to a gene: 9. CDR3 size: 14 residues. CDR3 bases: TGTGCCAGCAGCGTGCCGGGGACAGGTCTTGGCTACACCTTC. It encodes CASSVPGTGLGYTF.

The rearrangement joins TRBV10-3 to TRBJ1-5, with TRBD1 matching 7 bases. V lost 3 bases, J lost 3 bases, and 5 bases stayed unmatched. The CDR3 runs to 15 residues. Germline assignment: CDR1 ENHRY and CDR2 SYGVKD. The CDR3 spells CAISEGQAINQPQHF. CDR3 bases: TGTGCCATCAGTGAAGGACAGGCCATCAATCAGCCCCAGCATTTT.

In its sample, this clone was seen once. The CDR3 reads CAISAAGGRDNEQFF. In DNA form, the CDR3 reads TGTGCCATCAGTGCAGCGGGGGGCCGGGACAATGAGCAGTTCTTC. The chain employs TRBV10-3 and TRBJ2-1; 9 nucleotides align to TRBD2. Trimming took 4 bases from V and 5 from J; bases not matched to a gene: 6. There are 15 residues in the CDR3. CDR1 and CDR2 from the germline V gene are ENHRY and SYGVKD.

The CDR3 is CASSYSGPGMEQYF. In nucleotides, the CDR3 is TGTGCCAGCAGTTATAGTGGACCGGGGATGGAGCAGTACTTC. The V and J genes are TRBV6-6 and TRBJ2-7; tentatively, D is TRBD2 (5 bases). Germline CDR1 and CDR2: MNHNY and SVGAGI (reference sequence). V was cut by 3 bases and J by 7 bases, with 16 bases left in between. CDR3 length equals 14 residues.

This chain links TRBV13 with TRBJ2-1; the D gene is possibly TRBD1 (8 bases). CDR1 and CDR2 (germline): PRHDT, FYEKMQ (reference sequence). The CDR3 covers 15 residues. V shed 5 bases and J shed 7 bases, with 18 bases lying between them. CDR3 amino acids: CASSHRGGRPNEQFF. CDR3 DNA: TGTGCCAGCAGCCACAGGGGGGGACGGCCTAATGAGCAGTTCTTC.

The chain combines TRBV7-2 with TRBJ2-7; no clear D. Germline CDR1 is SGHTA and CDR2 is FQGNSA. The CDR3 is made up of 14 amino acids. V dropped 1 base and J dropped 2 bases, with 9 bases sitting between them. DNA of the CDR3: TGTGCCAGCAGCTTAGGTGCGATGACCTACGAGCAGTACTTC. Encoded protein: CASSLGAMTYEQYF.

This chain uses TRBV27 with TRBJ2-1, with 8 positions matching TRBD2. Germline trimming cut 6 bases from V and 0 bases from J; bases unmatched to any gene: 13. Germline V gene sequence: CDR1 MNHEY, CDR2 SMNVEV (reference sequence). This CDR3 has 18 amino acids. CDR3 sequence: CASSLRPGGQFSYNEQFF. The CDR3 DNA sequence: TGTGCCAGCAGCCTACGACCGGGGGGGCAGTTCTCCTACAATGAGCAGTTCTTC.

The J gene is TRBJ1-6, the V gene TRBV7-2; 7 nucleotides align to TRBD1. The CDR3 totals 13 residues. Germline CDR1 and CDR2: SGHTA and FQGNSA. V lost 6 bases, J lost 5 bases, and 1 base stayed unmatched. CDR3 loop: CASRQGNNSPLHF. In DNA, the CDR3 is TGTGCCAGCAGACAGGGGAATAATTCACCCCTCCACTTT.

This chain connects TRBV30 to TRBJ2-3; TRBD2 aligns across 11 bases. Per germline, CDR1 GTSNPN and CDR2 SVGIG (reference sequence). The CDR3 is 15 amino acids. The V segment lost 3 bases and the J segment 1 base; nucleotides outside the gene matches: 3. CDR3 nucleotide sequence: TGTGCCTGGAGCATTAGCGGGGGGGGCACAGATACGCAGTATTTT. Protein product: CAWSISGGGTDTQYF. Drawing the rest from reference TRBV30 and TRBJ2-3, the complete variable domain is SQTIHQWPATLVQPVGSPLSLECTVEGTSNPNLYWYRQAAGRGLQLLFYSVGIGQISSEVPQNLSASRPQDRQFILSSKKLLLSDSGFYLCAWSISGGGTDTQYFGPGTRLTVL.

CDR3 in DNA: TGCAGCGTTTTCGGGGGGGTTGGCTACACCTTC. Translating gives CSVFGGVGYTF. The rearrangement links TRBV29-1 to TRBJ1-2; a weak D match, TRBD1 (5 bases). V dropped 5 bases and J dropped 7 bases, with 11 bases sitting between them. The CDR3 runs 11 residues. Germline lookup yields CDR1 SQVTM and CDR2 ANQGSEA.

The rearrangement uses TRBV5-6 and TRBJ1-2; no clear D. Trimming shortened V by 4 bases and J by 8 bases, and 9 bases separated the two germline ends. This CDR3 has 11 amino acids. Germline CDR1 reads SGHDT; CDR2 reads YYEEEE. The CDR3, as DNA: TGTGCCAGCAGCGGAGGGTGGGGCTACACCTTC. This translates into CASSGGWGYTF. Full variable domain (missing parts from reference TRBV5-6 and TRBJ1-2): DAGVTQSPTHLIKTRGQQVTLRCSPKSGHDTVSWYQQALGQGPQFIFQYYEEEERQRGNFPDRFSGHQFPNYSSELNVNALLLGDSALYLCASSGGWGYTFGSGTRLTVV.

This clone was detected once. V usage is TRBV5-1 and J usage is TRBJ1-4; 7 bases match TRBD1. The CDR3 extends over 20 amino acids. Germline-derived CDR1 and CDR2 are SGHRS and YFSETQ. The trim removed 4 bases at V and 8 bases at J, leaving 26 bases unmatched. As DNA, the CDR3 is TGCGCCAGCAGCCTCACGCACGGGACAGCAGGTGCTATAGGGACCGAAAAACTGTTTTTT. Translating it yields CASSLTHGTAGAIGTEKLFF.

The chain is built from TRBV19 and TRBJ1-1, with a weak D call TRBD1 (6 bases). V was shortened by 5 bases and J by 6 bases, with 22 bases between the two germline ends. Per the germline V gene, CDR1 is LNHDA and CDR2 is SQIVND (reference sequence). This CDR3 spans 16 amino acids. CDR3 sequence reads: CASSFGRTGTIAEAFF. For the CDR3, the DNA is TGTGCCAGTAGTTTTGGTCGAACAGGGACGATAGCTGAAGCTTTCTTT.

V gene TRBV29-1 combines with J gene TRBJ1-4; D gene ambiguous. CDR3 size: 13 residues. Germline V gene lookup returns CDR1 SQVTM and CDR2 ANQGSEA. V shed 6 bases and J shed 5 bases, with 13 bases lying between them. Written as DNA, the CDR3 is TGCAGCGTGTCACGGAGTTCCAATGAAAAACTGTTTTTT. As protein: CSVSRSSNEKLFF.

J is TRBJ2-3 and V is TRBV5-1, with D unclear. This CDR3 region has 14 residues. Germline lookup yields CDR1 SGHRS and CDR2 YFSETQ. Deletions cut 2 bases from V and 2 bases from J, with 9 bases between. The chain's CDR3 is CASSLKQITDTQYF. The CDR3 DNA follows: TGCGCCAGCAGCTTAAAACAGATCACAGATACGCAGTATTTT.

The V gene is TRBV7-8, the J gene TRBJ2-3; 13 positions agree with TRBD2. Trimming took 5 bases from V and 6 from J; bases not matched to a gene: 5. Looked up from germline, CDR1 is SGHVS and CDR2 is FQNEAQ. This CDR3 comprises 15 residues. This chain's CDR3 is CASSTSGGAVDTQYF. In DNA form, the CDR3 reads TGTGCCAGCAGCACTAGCGGGGGGGCCGTGGATACGCAGTATTTT.

The chain couples TRBV5-6 to TRBJ1-1; D ambiguous. The CDR3 extends over 13 amino acids. The germline CDR1 and CDR2 sequences are SGHDT and YYEEEE. Between the trimmed V and J ends, which lost 4 bases and 8 bases, there was a span of 15 bases. In nucleotides, the CDR3 is TGTGCCAGCAGCCAACCAGGCCCGGAAGAAGCTTTCTTT. Translation: CASSQPGPEEAFF.

The rearrangement uses TRBV7-9 and TRBJ2-2; TRBD2 matches 8 bases. Germline assignment: CDR1 SEHNR and CDR2 FQNEAQ (reference sequence). The CDR3 sequence is 15 residues long. J was trimmed by 8 bases and V by 3 bases; bases with no gene match: 8. The CDR3 region is CASSFGGGPTGELFF. The CDR3 bases are TGTGCCAGCAGCTTCGGCGGGGGGCCCACGGGGGAGCTGTTTTTT.

The chain links TRBV2 to TRBJ1-2; a weak D match, TRBD1 (6 bases). V was trimmed by 1 base and J by 8 bases, leaving 14 bases between them. Looked up from germline, CDR1 is SNHLY and CDR2 is FYNNEI. The CDR3 contains 14 residues. CDR3 loop: CASSEDLGAQGYTF. The CDR3, as DNA: TGTGCCAGCAGTGAAGATCTGGGGGCGCAGGGCTACACCTTC.

This chain uses TRBV11-2 with TRBJ2-5; 8 nucleotides agree with TRBD2. The CDR3 consists of 17 residues. The germline V gene has CDR1 SGHAT and CDR2 FQNNGV. V was pared by 5 bases and J by 5 bases, with 16 bases of the junction left unmatched. The CDR3 here is CASSPPLSGGGWETQYF. The CDR3 DNA follows: TGTGCCAGCAGCCCCCCGTTGTCCGGCGGGGGGTGGGAGACCCAGTACTTC.